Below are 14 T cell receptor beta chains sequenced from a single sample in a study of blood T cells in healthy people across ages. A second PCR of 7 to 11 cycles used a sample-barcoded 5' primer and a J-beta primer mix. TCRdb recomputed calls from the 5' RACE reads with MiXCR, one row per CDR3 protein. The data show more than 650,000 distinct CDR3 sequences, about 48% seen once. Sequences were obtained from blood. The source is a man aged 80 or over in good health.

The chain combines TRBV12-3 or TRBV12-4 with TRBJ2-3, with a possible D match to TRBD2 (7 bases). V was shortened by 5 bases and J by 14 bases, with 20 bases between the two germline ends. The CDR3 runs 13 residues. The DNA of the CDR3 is TGTGCCAGCAGTCCTCGGGGGGCCAGATACGCGTATTTT. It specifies CASSPRGARYAYF.

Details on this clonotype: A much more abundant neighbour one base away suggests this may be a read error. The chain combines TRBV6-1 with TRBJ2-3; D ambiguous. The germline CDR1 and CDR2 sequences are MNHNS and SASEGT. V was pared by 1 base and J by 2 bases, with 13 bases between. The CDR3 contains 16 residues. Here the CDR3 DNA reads TGTGCCAGCAGTGAAGGGGCTTCCCGCGTCACAGATACGCAGTATTTT. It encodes CASSEGASRVTDTQYF.

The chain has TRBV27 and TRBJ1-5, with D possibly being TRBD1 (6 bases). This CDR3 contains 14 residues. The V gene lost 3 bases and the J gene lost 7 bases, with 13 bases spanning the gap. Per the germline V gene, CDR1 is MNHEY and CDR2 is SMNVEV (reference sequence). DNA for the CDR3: TGTGCCAGCAGTTTTCGGGGGGCGAACCAGCCCCAGCATTTT. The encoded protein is CASSFRGANQPQHF.

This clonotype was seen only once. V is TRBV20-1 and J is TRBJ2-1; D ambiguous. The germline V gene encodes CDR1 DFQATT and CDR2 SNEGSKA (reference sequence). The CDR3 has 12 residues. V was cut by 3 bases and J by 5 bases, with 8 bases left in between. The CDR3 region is CSASKPDNEQFF. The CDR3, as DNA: TGCAGTGCTAGCAAACCCGACAATGAGCAGTTCTTC.

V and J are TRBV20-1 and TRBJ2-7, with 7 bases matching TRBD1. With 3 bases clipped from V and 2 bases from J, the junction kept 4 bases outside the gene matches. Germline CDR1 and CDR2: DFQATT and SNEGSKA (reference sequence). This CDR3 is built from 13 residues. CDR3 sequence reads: CSASPGQAYEQYF. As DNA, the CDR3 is TGCAGTGCTAGCCCCGGACAGGCCTACGAGCAGTACTTC.

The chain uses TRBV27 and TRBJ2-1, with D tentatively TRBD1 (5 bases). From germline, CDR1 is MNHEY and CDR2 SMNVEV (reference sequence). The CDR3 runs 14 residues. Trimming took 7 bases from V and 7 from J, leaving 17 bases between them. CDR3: CASTVLQGSNEQFF. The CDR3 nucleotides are TGTGCCAGCACCGTCCTTCAGGGATCGAATGAGCAGTTCTTC.

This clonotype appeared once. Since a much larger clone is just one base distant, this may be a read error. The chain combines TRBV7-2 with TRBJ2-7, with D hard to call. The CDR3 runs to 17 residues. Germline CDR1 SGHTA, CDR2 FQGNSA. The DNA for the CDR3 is TGTGCCAACAGCTTAGTCCCGTCCGGGTGGGGCTCCTACGAGCAGTACTTC. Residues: CANSLVPSGWGSYEQYF.

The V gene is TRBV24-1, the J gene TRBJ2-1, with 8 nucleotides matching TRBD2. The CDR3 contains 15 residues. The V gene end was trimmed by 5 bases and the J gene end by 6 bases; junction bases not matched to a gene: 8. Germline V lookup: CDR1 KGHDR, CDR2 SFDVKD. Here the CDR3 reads CATSVRLAGRNEQFF. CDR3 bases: TGTGCCACCAGTGTCCGCCTAGCGGGTCGCAATGAGCAGTTCTTC.

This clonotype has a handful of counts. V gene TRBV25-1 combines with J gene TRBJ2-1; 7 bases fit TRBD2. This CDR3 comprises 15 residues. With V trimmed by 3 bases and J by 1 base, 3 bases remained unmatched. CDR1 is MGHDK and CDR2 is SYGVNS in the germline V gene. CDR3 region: CASSDVGGSYNEQFF. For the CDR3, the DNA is TGTGCCAGCAGTGATGTGGGAGGGTCCTACAATGAGCAGTTCTTC.

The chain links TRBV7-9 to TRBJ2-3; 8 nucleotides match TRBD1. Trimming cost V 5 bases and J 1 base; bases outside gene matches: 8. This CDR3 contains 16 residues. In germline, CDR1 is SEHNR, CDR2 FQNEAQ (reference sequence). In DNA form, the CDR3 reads TGTGCCAGCAGCGCCCCAGGGGGCTTGGGCACAGATACGCAGTATTTT. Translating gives CASSAPGGLGTDTQYF.

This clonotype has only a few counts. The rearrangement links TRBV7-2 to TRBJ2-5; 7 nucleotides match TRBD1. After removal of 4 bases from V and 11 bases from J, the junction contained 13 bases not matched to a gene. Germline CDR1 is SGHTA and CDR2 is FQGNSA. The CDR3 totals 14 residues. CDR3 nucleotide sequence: TGTGCCAGCAGCTCGATGTCGGGACAGCCTAAGCAGTACTTC. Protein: CASSSMSGQPKQYF.

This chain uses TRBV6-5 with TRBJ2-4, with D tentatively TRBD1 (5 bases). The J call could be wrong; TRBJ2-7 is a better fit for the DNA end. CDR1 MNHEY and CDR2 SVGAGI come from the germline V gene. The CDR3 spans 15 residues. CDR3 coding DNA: TGTGCCAGCAGCCGAACAGGCATTAGCAGCTACGAGCAGTACTTC. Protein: CASSRTGISSYEQYF.

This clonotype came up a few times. CDR3: CASSVHEGQNTEAFF. The CDR3 bases are TGTGCCAGCAGCGTACATGAGGGGCAGAACACTGAAGCTTTCTTT. The genes are TRBV9 and TRBJ1-1, with a weak D call TRBD1 (5 bases). V lost 1 base and J lost 1, with 11 bases in between. This CDR3 has 15 residues. Germline assignment: CDR1 SGDLS and CDR2 YYNGEE.

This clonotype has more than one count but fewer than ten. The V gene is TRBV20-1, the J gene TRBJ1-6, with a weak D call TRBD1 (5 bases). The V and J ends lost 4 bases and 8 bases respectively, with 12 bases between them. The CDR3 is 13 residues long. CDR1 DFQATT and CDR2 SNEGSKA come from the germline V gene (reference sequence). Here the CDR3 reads CSAITGGYSPLHF. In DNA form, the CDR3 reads TGCAGTGCTATCACAGGTGGATATTCACCCCTCCACTTT.